This T cell receptor beta chain appears in the sequencing data of a study of T cell responses to AZD1222 COVID-19 vaccine. Whole-study results and caveats: Only a handful of AZD1222 recipients were seropositive at baseline. Two doses of AZD1222 preceded a rise in Spike-specific TCR breadth and depth. It was only after the peak T cell response that any repertoires were sampled.

With respect to this clone: As yet, its antigen is unknown.

Trimming cost V 4 bases and J 2 bases; bases outside gene matches: 6. The CDR3 is 16 residues long. The V gene's germline CDR1 is LNHDA and CDR2 SQIVND (reference sequence). Generated by immunoSEQ multiplex PCR, the TCRdb table keeps only in-frame clones and is missing some. The sample contains 150,000 to 200,000 clones, about nine tenths of which appear only once. The sequence came from an adult who received the AZD1222 COVID-19 vaccine. The chain has TRBV19 and TRBJ2-3; 10 bases line up with TRBD2. The specimen comprised peripheral blood, sampled 28 days after the second AZD1222 dose. The CDR3 is CASSTTSGKPTDTQYF. The CDR3 region has the DNA TGTGCCAGTAGTACAACTAGCGGGAAGCCCACAGATACGCAGTATTTT.